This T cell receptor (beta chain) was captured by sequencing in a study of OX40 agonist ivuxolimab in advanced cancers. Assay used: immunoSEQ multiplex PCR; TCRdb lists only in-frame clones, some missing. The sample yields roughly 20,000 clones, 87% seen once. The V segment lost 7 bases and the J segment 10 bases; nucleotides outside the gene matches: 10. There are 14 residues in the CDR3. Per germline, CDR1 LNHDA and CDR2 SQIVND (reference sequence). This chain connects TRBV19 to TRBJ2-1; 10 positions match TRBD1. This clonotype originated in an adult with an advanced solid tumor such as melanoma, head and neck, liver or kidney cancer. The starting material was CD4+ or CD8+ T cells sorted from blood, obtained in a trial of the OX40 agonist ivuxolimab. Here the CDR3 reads CASTLGQGSGEQFF. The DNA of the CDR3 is TGTGCCAGTACCCTGGGACAGGGGTCGGGGGAGCAGTTCTTC.